The 29 T cell receptor beta chains reported below all come from one sample, sequenced in a study of PD-1 blockade in mismatch repair-deficient tumors. Time point described: roughly 11-day in vitro stimulation with candidate mutation-associated neoantigen peptide 1. These receptors have no identified antigens. The repertoire was sequenced with immunoSEQ multiplex PCR; TCRdb's copy has only in-frame clones and lacks some. This table holds about 9,200 clones, roughly 87% found once. The specimen was cells cultured in vitro, collected from a patient treated with pembrolizumab. These receptors all stem from an adult with mismatch repair-deficient cancer.

The chain uses TRBV6-1 and TRBJ1-5; D gene ambiguous. CDR3 size: 14 residues. Germline V gives CDR1 MNHNS, CDR2 SASEGT. V lost 1 base and J lost 2, with 6 bases in between. CDR3 protein: CASSEGSGNQPQHF. CDR3 nucleotides: TGTGCCAGCAGTGAAGGTAGTGGCAATCAGCCCCAGCATTTT.

The chain links TRBV28 to TRBJ2-2, with 12 bases matching TRBD2. Trimming at V came to 8 bases and at J to 4 bases, leaving 11 bases not matched to a gene. CDR1 MDHEN and CDR2 SYDVKM come from the germline V gene. CDR3 length equals 17 residues. The CDR3, as DNA: TGTGCCAGCGCCATTGTGACTAGCGGGAGCGGCACCGGGGAGCTGTTTTTT. This codes for CASAIVTSGSGTGELFF.

This clone was found a few times. CDR3 residues: CASSVSGSLADTQYF. Written as DNA, the CDR3 is TGTGCCAGCAGCGTAAGCGGGAGTCTCGCAGATACGCAGTATTTT. The chain carries TRBV9 and TRBJ2-3, with 8 bases identical to TRBD2. The CDR3 length is 15 residues. J lost 4 bases, V lost 1 base, and 5 bases had no gene match. CDR1 SGDLS and CDR2 YYNGEE come from the germline V gene. The variable domain in full, with the rest retrieved from reference TRBV9 and TRBJ2-3, is DSGVTQTPKHLITATGQRVTLRCSPRSGDLSVYWYQQSLDQGLQFLIQYYNGEERAKGNILERFSAQQFPDLHSELNLSSLELGDSALYFCASSVSGSLADTQYFGPGTRLTVL.

The chain is built from TRBV27 and TRBJ2-7; D gene unclear. The CDR3 length is 13 residues. Trimming cost V 2 bases and J 3 bases, with 8 bases left between them. Germline V gene lookup returns CDR1 MNHEY and CDR2 SMNVEV (reference sequence). The CDR3 DNA reads as TGTGCCAGCAGTTTAAGGGAAAACTACGAGCAGTACTTC. It encodes CASSLRENYEQYF.

The chain carries TRBV2 and TRBJ2-3, with unresolved D. Germline lookup yields CDR1 SNHLY and CDR2 FYNNEI. The CDR3 runs to 13 residues. Trimming removed 5 bases from V and 5 bases from J, with 11 bases in between. DNA for the CDR3: TGTGCCAGCAGTCTGCAGGCCATAGATACGCAGTATTTT. Amino acids: CASSLQAIDTQYF.

The chain combines TRBV15 with TRBJ1-1; TRBD1 agrees at 7 bases. V lost 3 bases, J lost 6 bases, and 7 bases stayed unmatched. This CDR3 has 14 amino acids. From germline, CDR1 is LNHNV and CDR2 YYDKDF (reference sequence). This chain's CDR3 is CATSSPWQGAEAFF. For the CDR3, the DNA is TGTGCCACCAGCAGCCCCTGGCAGGGGGCTGAAGCTTTCTTT. Full variable domain (remainder filled in from reference TRBV15 and TRBJ1-1): DAMVIQNPRYQVTQFGKPVTLSCSQTLNHNVMYWYQQKSSQAPKLLFHYYDKDFNNEADTPDNFQSRRPNTSFCFLDIRSPGLGDTAMYLCATSSPWQGAEAFFGQGTRLTVV.

The chain has TRBV7-6 and TRBJ2-1; the D gene is possibly TRBD2 (5 bases). V lost 4 bases and J lost 8, with 12 bases in between. The germline V gene has CDR1 SGHVS and CDR2 FNYEAQ. The CDR3 length is 13 residues. The CDR3 loop reads CASSSADWHEQFF. The CDR3 bases are TGTGCCAGCAGCTCGGCGGACTGGCATGAGCAGTTCTTC. The whole variable domain, filled in from reference TRBV7-6 and TRBJ2-1, reads GAGVSQSPRYKVTKRGQDVALRCDPISGHVSLYWYRQALGQGPEFLTYFNYEAQQDKSGLPNDRFSAERPEGSISTLTIQRTEQRDSAMYRCASSSADWHEQFFGPGTRLTVL.

The V and J genes are TRBV5-5 and TRBJ1-4; TRBD1 aligns across 8 bases. The CDR3 has 16 residues. Germline V gene data show CDR1 as SGHKS and CDR2 as YYEKEE (reference sequence). Unmatched junction bases numbered 5, after V lost 4 bases and J lost 0 bases. The CDR3 spells CASSRQGSATNEKLFF. The CDR3 DNA is TGTGCCAGCAGCCGACAGGGGTCGGCAACTAATGAAAAACTGTTTTTT.

This chain uses TRBV19 with TRBJ1-5, with 11 nucleotides matching TRBD1. The germline gives CDR1 LNHDA, CDR2 SQIVND (reference sequence). Trimming cost V 11 bases and J 6 bases; bases outside gene matches: 6. The length of the CDR3 is 13 residues. CDR3 residues: CASGTGGAQPQHF. CDR3 nucleotide sequence: TGTGCCTCAGGGACAGGGGGGGCTCAGCCCCAGCATTTT. The whole variable domain, filled in from reference TRBV19 and TRBJ1-5, reads DGGITQSPKYLFRKEGQNVTLSCEQNLNHDAMYWYRQDPGQGLRLIYYSQIVNDFQKGDIAEGYSVSREKKESFPLTVTSAQKNPTAFYLCASGTGGAQPQHFGDGTRLSIL.

The J gene is TRBJ2-2, the V gene TRBV23-1; TRBD1 matches at 9 bases. TRBV23-1 belongs to the ORF category, with a function that is uncertain. The trim removed 4 bases at V and 1 base at J, leaving 4 bases unmatched. The CDR3 length is 16 residues. Here the CDR3 reads CASSPLGQGNTGELFF. The CDR3 DNA sequence: TGCGCCAGCAGTCCCTTGGGACAGGGGAACACCGGGGAGCTGTTTTTT.

This chain links TRBV9 with TRBJ1-3; TRBD1 aligns across 7 bases. Per germline, CDR1 SGDLS and CDR2 YYNGEE. This CDR3 is 16 amino acids long. V trimming: 2 bases; J trimming: 1 base; junction bases outside the gene matches: 6. CDR3 DNA sequence: TGTGCCAGCAGCGTCGACAGGGTACTATCTGGAAACACCATATATTTT. Translation: CASSVDRVLSGNTIYF.

V usage is TRBV28 and J usage is TRBJ1-1, with TRBD1 matching 7 bases. With 3 bases clipped from V and 2 bases from J, the junction kept 9 bases outside the gene matches. Germline V gene sequence: CDR1 MDHEN, CDR2 SYDVKM. This CDR3 has 16 residues. The CDR3 protein is CASSFQPQGVNTEAFF. The CDR3 DNA reads TGTGCCAGCAGTTTCCAACCTCAGGGGGTAAACACTGAAGCTTTCTTT.

This clone was counted between two and nine times. The chain couples TRBV5-4 to TRBJ2-3; 7 positions match TRBD2. CDR3 size: 14 residues. Trimming removed 2 bases from V and 2 bases from J; junction bases left unmatched: 2. Germline CDR1 reads SGHNT; CDR2 reads YYREEE (reference sequence). The CDR3 protein is CASSFGGVTDTQYF. The CDR3 DNA is TGTGCCAGCAGCTTTGGGGGGGTCACAGATACGCAGTATTTT.

V is TRBV27 and J is TRBJ2-7; D is undetermined. Germline lookup yields CDR1 MNHEY and CDR2 SMNVEV (reference sequence). The CDR3 has 12 residues. Trimming left V 6 bases short and J 2 bases short, with 8 bases between. The CDR3 is CASRTGTYEQYF. CDR3 nucleotides: TGTGCCAGCAGGACGGGTACCTACGAGCAGTACTTC.

This chain connects TRBV19 to TRBJ1-6, with D perhaps TRBD1 (6 bases). CDR3 length: 12 amino acids. The germline V gene encodes CDR1 LNHDA and CDR2 SQIVND (reference sequence). With 6 bases removed from V and 7 bases from J, the gap between germline ends came to 7 bases. CDR3 residues: CASRDSNSPLHF. The CDR3 DNA sequence: TGTGCCAGTAGGGACAGCAATTCACCCCTCCACTTT.

This clone appeared once. The chain has TRBV6-6 and TRBJ2-2; maybe TRBD1 (5 bases). CDR1 and CDR2 from the germline V gene are MNHNY and SVGAGI (reference sequence). V lost 5 bases and J lost 2, with 12 bases in between. The CDR3 contains 15 residues. In nucleotides, the CDR3 is TGTGCCAGCAGTCCTTGGACATTAAACACCGGGGAGCTGTTTTTT. The encoded protein is CASSPWTLNTGELFF.

This clone appeared a few times. The rearrangement uses TRBV9 and TRBJ2-2; possible D gene TRBD1, 6 bases. Germline CDR1 and CDR2: SGDLS and YYNGEE. V dropped 1 base and J dropped 7 bases, with 8 bases sitting between them. CDR3 size: 13 residues. CDR3 sequence reads: CASSVQGRGELFF. The CDR3 DNA is TGTGCCAGCAGCGTACAGGGGCGCGGGGAGCTGTTTTTT.

In nucleotides, the CDR3 is TGTGCCAGCAGTGACCACAGACATCAGCCCCAGCATTTT. Its translation: CASSDHRHQPQHF. This chain connects TRBV6-1 to TRBJ1-5; D is unresolved. Looked up from germline, CDR1 is MNHNS and CDR2 is SASEGT. With 3 bases removed from V and 5 bases from J, the gap between germline ends came to 8 bases. The CDR3 is made up of 13 amino acids.

The rearrangement uses TRBV11-3 and TRBJ2-3; 7 bases fit TRBD2. The CDR3 contains 14 residues. Trimming at V came to 4 bases and at J to 1 base, leaving 2 bases not matched to a gene. Germline V gene lookup returns CDR1 SGHNT and CDR2 YENEEA. The CDR3: CASSYTSGTDTQYF. The DNA of the CDR3 is TGTGCCAGCAGCTACACTAGCGGCACAGATACGCAGTATTTT.

V is TRBV28 and J is TRBJ1-2; D is unresolved. The CDR3 loop spans 13 amino acids. Germline-derived CDR1 and CDR2 are MDHEN and SYDVKM. V gave up 7 bases and J gave up 4 bases, with 13 bases separating them. The CDR3 sequence is CASTEARFYGYTF. The CDR3 bases are TGTGCCAGCACTGAGGCCCGCTTCTATGGCTACACCTTC.

J is TRBJ2-7 and V is TRBV27, with 9 positions matching TRBD1. The CDR3 extends over 15 amino acids. In germline, CDR1 is MNHEY, CDR2 SMNVEV (reference sequence). Unmatched junction bases numbered 7, after V lost 5 bases and J lost 2 bases. CDR3 coding DNA: TGTGCCAGCAGTATAACAGGGGGCTGGACCTACGAGCAGTACTTC. This encodes CASSITGGWTYEQYF.

This clone showed up just a few times. The CDR3 coding sequence is TGTGCCAGCAGTGGAAACCCTCCGGCAGTCTACGAGCAGTACTTC. It yields the protein CASSGNPPAVYEQYF. The J gene is TRBJ2-7, the V gene TRBV6-1, with no clear D. Germline V gene data show CDR1 as MNHNS and CDR2 as SASEGT. The ends were cut back, 4 bases at V and 3 bases at J, with 16 bases in the middle. The CDR3 is made up of 15 amino acids.

The chain is built from TRBV19 and TRBJ2-5; TRBD2 matches at 10 bases. The germline V gene has CDR1 LNHDA and CDR2 SQIVND (reference sequence). The CDR3 spans 15 residues. V lost 3 bases to trimming and J lost 5 bases; unmatched junction nucleotides: 6. CDR3 sequence: CASSILAGERETQYF. CDR3 sequence (DNA): TGTGCCAGTAGTATTCTAGCGGGAGAGAGGGAGACCCAGTACTTC.

V and J are TRBV10-2 and TRBJ2-1; the D gene is possibly TRBD2 (5 bases). CDR1 is WSHSY and CDR2 is SAAADI in the germline V gene. The CDR3 contains 14 residues. V was clipped by 4 bases and J by 14 bases, with 21 bases between them. CDR3 sequence (DNA): TGCGCCAGCAGTGTCTATGCAACTAGGGCTTCGGAGTTCTTC. This translates into CASSVYATRASEFF.

This chain connects TRBV9 to TRBJ2-3, with TRBD2 identical over 9 bases. The junction had 6 bases not matched to a gene; V was cut back by 0 bases and J by 4 bases. Germline CDR1 SGDLS, CDR2 YYNGEE. The CDR3 runs 16 residues. In nucleotides, the CDR3 is TGTGCCAGCAGCGTAGTTGCGGGAGGGCCAGCAGATACGCAGTATTTT. Protein: CASSVVAGGPADTQYF.

J is TRBJ1-1 and V is TRBV7-9; 9 bases fit TRBD1. J was trimmed by 3 bases and V by 7 bases; bases with no gene match: 12. The CDR3 consists of 16 residues. Germline lookup yields CDR1 SEHNR and CDR2 FQNEAQ (reference sequence). The CDR3 DNA sequence: TGTGCCAGCACCCTGGGTTGGGACAGGGACGACACTGAAGCTTTCTTT. It yields the protein CASTLGWDRDDTEAFF. Filled out from reference TRBV7-9 and TRBJ1-1, the complete variable domain reads DTGVSQNPRHKITKRGQNVTFRCDPISEHNRLYWYRQTLGQGPEFLTYFQNEAQLEKSRLLSDRFSAERPKGSFSTLEIQRTEQGDSAMYLCASTLGWDRDDTEAFFGQGTRLTVV.

Only one count was recorded for this clone. CDR3 DNA sequence: TGTGCCAGTAGTAAATCCGGGACTAGTCTTCTCTATGAGCAGTTCTTC. It codes for CASSKSGTSLLYEQFF. The J gene is TRBJ2-1, the V gene TRBV19; TRBD2 agrees at 8 bases. CDR1 is LNHDA and CDR2 is SQIVND in the germline V gene (reference sequence). The trim removed 4 bases at V and 8 bases at J, leaving 13 bases unmatched. This CDR3 is 16 amino acids long.

This chain connects TRBV7-3 to TRBJ2-1; possibly TRBD1 for D (5 bases). Trimming removed 5 bases at V and 15 bases at J, with 23 bases between. The germline gives CDR1 SGHTA, CDR2 FQGTGA. The CDR3 totals 14 residues. As DNA, the CDR3 is TGTGCCAGCAGCCCCAGATTGGGGCACATCTCGGGGTTCTTC. Its translation: CASSPRLGHISGFF.

The V gene is TRBV18, the J gene TRBJ2-5, with TRBD1 as a possible D gene (5 bases). Germline assignment: CDR1 KGHSH and CDR2 LQKENI. The CDR3 loop spans 13 amino acids. The V gene lost 5 bases and the J gene lost 4 bases, with 11 bases spanning the gap. In DNA, the CDR3 is TGTGCCAGCTCAAAGACAGCGAGAGAGACCCAGTACTTC. Residues: CASSKTARETQYF.